This T cell receptor beta chain was captured by sequencing in a study of TIL therapy for anti-PD-1-resistant metastatic lung cancer. Study overall: Progressing patients received lymphodepletion, expanded TIL infusion and IL-2.

The libraries were made with immunoSEQ v3. Libraries were sequenced to 1.5 million to 2.5 million read pairs (survey) or roughly 4.5-6.5 million (deep). TCRdb's copy holds only in-frame clones and misses some; the assay was immunoSEQ multiplex PCR. This table has tens of thousands of clones, around 86% appearing once. V was pared by 6 bases and J by 5 bases, with 10 bases of the junction left unmatched. The germline V gene has CDR1 MDHEN and CDR2 SYDVKM. The CDR3 runs to 15 residues. Time point defined: pre-treatment sample, taken before nivolumab and TIL therapy. This clone was counted once. What it recognizes is unknown. Study-level points and caveats: The cohort had more treatment-naive, never-smoker and oncogene-addicted patients than typical.

The V and J genes are TRBV28 and TRBJ2-5; 9 nucleotides align to TRBD2. The source was blood, collected at baseline. This clonotype was sampled from a person aged 25 to 79 with non-small cell lung cancer. The CDR3 bases are TGTGCCAGCAGGGCCGGGACTAGCTATTGGGAGACCCAGTACTTC. Protein sequence: CASRAGTSYWETQYF.